Listed below are T cell receptor beta chains from one sample, sequenced in a study of blood T cell repertoires in COVID-19. Measured with immunoSEQ multiplex PCR; TCRdb has only the in-frame clones, and not every one. The sample lists 330,000 or so clones, more than 75% occurring once. Sequenced sample: PBMCs or T cells enriched from blood (not recorded which). The source is a woman aged 25 to 45 who had recovered from COVID-19. Each CDR3 is given with its conserved first and last residue. D genes are given only for firm matches. The size entry is marked missing in some rows and otherwise reads once, few, many or a size class.

CDR3aa: CAWKDSYNSPLHF
CDR3nt: TGTGCCTGGAAAGACAGCTATAATTCACCCCTCCACTTT
abundance: NA
j_gene: TRBJ1-6
len: 13
d_gene: NA
v_gene: TRBV30

CDR3aa: CASSQSFRQQGRYEQYF
CDR3nt: TGCGCCAGCAGTCAATCGTTCCGTCAACAGGGACGGTACGAGCAGTACTTC
abundance: NA
j_gene: TRBJ2-7
len: 17
d_gene: NA
v_gene: TRBV23-1

CDR3aa: CASSPGTQAFF
CDR3nt: TGTGCCAGCAGTCCCGGGACACAAGCTTTCTTT
abundance: NA
j_gene: TRBJ1-1
len: 11
d_gene: NA
v_gene: TRBV2

CDR3aa: CATTYNEQFF
CDR3nt: TGTGCTACTACTTACAATGAGCAGTTCTTC
abundance: NA
j_gene: TRBJ2-1
len: 10
d_gene: NA
v_gene: TRBV12-5

CDR3aa: CASTSGTGESDTQYF
CDR3nt: TGTGCCAGCACCTCGGGAACGGGAGAGTCAGATACGCAGTATTTT
abundance: once
j_gene: TRBJ2-3
len: 15
d_gene: NA
v_gene: TRBV27

CDR3aa: CASSPLRGYEQYF
CDR3nt: TGTGCCAGCAGTCCCCTAAGGGGGTACGAGCAGTACTTC
abundance: NA
j_gene: TRBJ2-7
len: 13
d_gene: NA
v_gene: TRBV28

CDR3aa: CASTRLLHEQFF
CDR3nt: TGTGCCAGCACGCGACTACTACATGAGCAGTTCTTC
abundance: once
j_gene: TRBJ2-1
len: 12
d_gene: NA
v_gene: TRBV2

CDR3aa: CASSPTPNTGELFF
CDR3nt: TGTGCCAGCAGCCCGACACCGAACACCGGGGAGCTGTTTTTT
abundance: NA
j_gene: TRBJ2-2
len: 14
d_gene: NA
v_gene: TRBV11-3

CDR3aa: CASSQPLGAKRCQPQHF
CDR3nt: TGCGCCAGCAGTCAACCCTTAGGGGCAAAACGGTGTCAGCCCCAGCATTTT
abundance: NA
j_gene: TRBJ1-5
len: 17
d_gene: NA
v_gene: TRBV23-1

CDR3aa: CASGVGLANYEQYF
CDR3nt: TGTGCCAGCGGGGTGGGACTAGCGAACTACGAGCAGTACTTC
abundance: NA
j_gene: TRBJ2-7
len: 14
d_gene: TRBD2
v_gene: TRBV5-8

CDR3aa: CASSQDGWPSGSYEQYF
CDR3nt: TGTGCCAGCAGCCAAGATGGATGGCCTAGCGGGTCCTACGAGCAGTACTTC
abundance: NA
j_gene: TRBJ2-7
len: 17
d_gene: TRBD2
v_gene: TRBV4-2

CDR3aa: CASSRTGNQPQHF
CDR3nt: TGTGCCAGCAGTAGAACAGGGAATCAGCCCCAGCATTTT
abundance: NA
j_gene: TRBJ1-5
len: 13
d_gene: NA
v_gene: TRBV12-3/TRBV12-4

CDR3aa: CASSPGQQLEAFF
CDR3nt: TGTGCCAGCAGCCCGGGACAGCAGCTTGAAGCTTTCTTT
abundance: NA
j_gene: TRBJ1-1
len: 13
d_gene: TRBD1
v_gene: TRBV11-2

CDR3aa: CASSQDRGGLDYGYTF
CDR3nt: TGTGCCAGCAGCCAAGATAGGGGCGGACTAGACTATGGCTACACCTTC
abundance: NA
j_gene: TRBJ1-2
len: 16
d_gene: NA
v_gene: TRBV4-2

CDR3aa: CASSPRDRVGTEAFF
CDR3nt: TGTGCCAGCTCACCGCGGGACAGGGTGGGCACTGAAGCTTTCTTT
abundance: NA
j_gene: TRBJ1-1
len: 15
d_gene: TRBD1
v_gene: TRBV18

CDR3aa: CASSGPGQGITGELFF
CDR3nt: TGTGCCAGCAGCGGTCCGGGACAGGGGATCACCGGGGAGCTGTTTTTT
abundance: NA
j_gene: TRBJ2-2
len: 16
d_gene: TRBD1
v_gene: TRBV9

CDR3aa: CASSQEQAGLQETQYF
CDR3nt: TGTGCCAGCAGCCAAGAGCAAGCGGGACTCCAAGAGACCCAGTACTTC
abundance: NA
j_gene: TRBJ2-5
len: 16
d_gene: TRBD2
v_gene: TRBV4-2

CDR3aa: CASSVSQNGYTF
CDR3nt: TGTGCCAGCAGCGTATCTCAGAATGGCTACACCTTC
abundance: NA
j_gene: TRBJ1-2
len: 12
d_gene: NA
v_gene: TRBV9